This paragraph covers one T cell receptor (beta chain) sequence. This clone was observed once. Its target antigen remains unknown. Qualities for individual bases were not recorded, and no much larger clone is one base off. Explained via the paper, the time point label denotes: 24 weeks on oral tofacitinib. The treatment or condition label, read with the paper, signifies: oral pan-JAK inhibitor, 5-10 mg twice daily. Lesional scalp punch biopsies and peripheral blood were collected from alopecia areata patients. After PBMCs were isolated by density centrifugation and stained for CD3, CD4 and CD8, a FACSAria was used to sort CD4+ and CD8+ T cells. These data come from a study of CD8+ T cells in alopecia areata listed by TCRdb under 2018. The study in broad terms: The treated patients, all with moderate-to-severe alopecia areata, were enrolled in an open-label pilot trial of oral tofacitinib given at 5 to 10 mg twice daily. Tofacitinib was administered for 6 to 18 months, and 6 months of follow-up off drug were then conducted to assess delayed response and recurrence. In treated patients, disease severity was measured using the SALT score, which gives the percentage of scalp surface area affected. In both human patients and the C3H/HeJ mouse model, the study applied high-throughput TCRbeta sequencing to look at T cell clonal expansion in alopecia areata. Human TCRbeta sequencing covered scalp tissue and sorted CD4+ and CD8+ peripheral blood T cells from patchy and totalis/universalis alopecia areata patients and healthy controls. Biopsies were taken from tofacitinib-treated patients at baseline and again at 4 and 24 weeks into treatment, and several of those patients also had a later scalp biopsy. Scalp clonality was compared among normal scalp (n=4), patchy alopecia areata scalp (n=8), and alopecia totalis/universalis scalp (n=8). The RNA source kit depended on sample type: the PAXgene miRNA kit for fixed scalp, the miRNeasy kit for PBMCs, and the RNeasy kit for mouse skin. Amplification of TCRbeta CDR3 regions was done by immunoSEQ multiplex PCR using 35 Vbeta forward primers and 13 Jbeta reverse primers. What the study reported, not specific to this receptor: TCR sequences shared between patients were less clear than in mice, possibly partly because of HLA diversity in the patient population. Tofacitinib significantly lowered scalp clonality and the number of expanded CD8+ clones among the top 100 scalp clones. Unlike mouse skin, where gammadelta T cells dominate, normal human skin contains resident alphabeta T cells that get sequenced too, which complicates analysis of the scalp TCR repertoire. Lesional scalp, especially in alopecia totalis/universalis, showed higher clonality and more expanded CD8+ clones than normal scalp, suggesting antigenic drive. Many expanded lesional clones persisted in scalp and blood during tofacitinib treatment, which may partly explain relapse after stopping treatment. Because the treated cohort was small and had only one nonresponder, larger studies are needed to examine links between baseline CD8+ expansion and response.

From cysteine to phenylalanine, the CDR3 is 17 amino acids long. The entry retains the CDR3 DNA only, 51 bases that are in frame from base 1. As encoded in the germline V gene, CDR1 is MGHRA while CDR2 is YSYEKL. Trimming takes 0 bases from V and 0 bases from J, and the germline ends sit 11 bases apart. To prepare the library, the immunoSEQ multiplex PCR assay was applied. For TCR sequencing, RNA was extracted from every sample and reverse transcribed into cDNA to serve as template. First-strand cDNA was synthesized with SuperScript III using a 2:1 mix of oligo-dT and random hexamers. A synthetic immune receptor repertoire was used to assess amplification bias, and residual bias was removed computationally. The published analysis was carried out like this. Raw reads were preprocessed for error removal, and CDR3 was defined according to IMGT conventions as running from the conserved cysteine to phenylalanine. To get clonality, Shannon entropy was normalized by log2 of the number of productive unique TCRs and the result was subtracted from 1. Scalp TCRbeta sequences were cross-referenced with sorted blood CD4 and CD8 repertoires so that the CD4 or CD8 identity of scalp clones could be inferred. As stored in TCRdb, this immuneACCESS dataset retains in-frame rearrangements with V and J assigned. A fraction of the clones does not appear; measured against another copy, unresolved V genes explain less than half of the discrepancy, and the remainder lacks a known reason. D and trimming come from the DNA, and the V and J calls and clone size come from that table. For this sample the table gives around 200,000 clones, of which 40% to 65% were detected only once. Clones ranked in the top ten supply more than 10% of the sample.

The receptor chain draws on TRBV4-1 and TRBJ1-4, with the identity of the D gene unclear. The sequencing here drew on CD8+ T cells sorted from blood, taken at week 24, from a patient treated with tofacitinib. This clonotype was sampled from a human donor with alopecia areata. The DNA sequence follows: TGCGCCAGCAGCCAAGAACCGGGCGCCTCAACTAATGAAAAACTGTTTTTT. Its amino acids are CASSQEPGASTNEKLFF.